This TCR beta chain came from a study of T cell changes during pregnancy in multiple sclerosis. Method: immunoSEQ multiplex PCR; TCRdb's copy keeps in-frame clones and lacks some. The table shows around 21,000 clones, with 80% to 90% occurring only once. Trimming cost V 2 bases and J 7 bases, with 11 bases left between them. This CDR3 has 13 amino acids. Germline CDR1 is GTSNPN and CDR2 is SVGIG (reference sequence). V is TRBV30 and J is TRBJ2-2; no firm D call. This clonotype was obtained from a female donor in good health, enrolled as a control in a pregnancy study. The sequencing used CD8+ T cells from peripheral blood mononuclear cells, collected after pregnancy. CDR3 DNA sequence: TGTGCCTGGAGTCTCTCGACGGGCGGGGAGCTGTTTTTT. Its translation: CAWSLSTGGELFF.